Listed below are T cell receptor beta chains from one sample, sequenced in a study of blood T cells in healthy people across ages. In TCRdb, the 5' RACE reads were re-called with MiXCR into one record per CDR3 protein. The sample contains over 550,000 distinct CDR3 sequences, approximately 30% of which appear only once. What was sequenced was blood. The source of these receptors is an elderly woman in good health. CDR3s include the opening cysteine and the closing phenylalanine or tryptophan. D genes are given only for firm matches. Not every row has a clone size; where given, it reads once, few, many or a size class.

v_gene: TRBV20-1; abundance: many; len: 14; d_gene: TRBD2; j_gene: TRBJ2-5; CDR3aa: CSAPPASGQETQYF; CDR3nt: TGCAGTGCGCCTCCTGCTAGCGGACAAGAGACCCAGTACTTC
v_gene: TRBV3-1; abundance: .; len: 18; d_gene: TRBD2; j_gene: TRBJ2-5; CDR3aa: CASSLYGTSGGLGETQYF; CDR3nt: TGTGCCAGCAGCCTGTACGGGACTAGCGGGGGTCTCGGGGAGACCCAGTACTTC
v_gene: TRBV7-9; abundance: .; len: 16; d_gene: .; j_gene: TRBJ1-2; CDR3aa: CASSLVLRRRNYGYTF; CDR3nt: TGTGCCAGCAGCTTAGTTCTCCGCAGGCGAAACTATGGCTACACCTTC
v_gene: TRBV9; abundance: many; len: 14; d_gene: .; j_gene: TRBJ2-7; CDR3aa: CASSPRTPAYEQYF; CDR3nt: TGTGCCAGCAGCCCTCGGACCCCGGCCTACGAGCAGTACTTC
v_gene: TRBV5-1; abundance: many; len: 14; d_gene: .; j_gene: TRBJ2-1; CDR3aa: CASSLGQTGNEQFF; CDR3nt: TGCGCCAGCAGCTTGGGGCAGACGGGCAATGAGCAGTTCTTC
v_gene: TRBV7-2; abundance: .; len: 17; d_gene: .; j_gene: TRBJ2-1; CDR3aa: CASSLKVLGASYNEQFF; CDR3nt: TGTGCCAGCAGCTTAAAGGTCCTAGGGGCATCCTACAATGAGCAGTTCTTC
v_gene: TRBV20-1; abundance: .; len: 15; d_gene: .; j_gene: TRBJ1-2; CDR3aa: CSAADDRGANYGYTF; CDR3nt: TGCAGTGCCGCCGACGATCGAGGGGCTAACTATGGCTACACCTTC
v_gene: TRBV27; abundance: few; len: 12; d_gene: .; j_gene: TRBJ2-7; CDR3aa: CASRRSTHEQYF; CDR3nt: TGTGCCAGCAGGAGGTCTACCCATGAGCAGTACTTC
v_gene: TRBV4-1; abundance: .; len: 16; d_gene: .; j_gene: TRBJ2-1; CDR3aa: CASSQDFQGTYNEQFF; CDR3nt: TGCGCCAGCAGCCAAGATTTTCAGGGGACCTACAATGAGCAGTTCTTC
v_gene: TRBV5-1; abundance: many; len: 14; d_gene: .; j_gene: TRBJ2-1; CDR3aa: CASSLDTGTNEQFF; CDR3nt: TGCGCCAGCAGCTTGGATACAGGGACTAATGAGCAGTTCTTC
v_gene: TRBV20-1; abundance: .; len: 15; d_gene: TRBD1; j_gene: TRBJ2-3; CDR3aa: CSARDRDRVWDTQYF; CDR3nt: TGCAGTGCTAGGGACCGGGACAGGGTATGGGATACGCAGTATTTT
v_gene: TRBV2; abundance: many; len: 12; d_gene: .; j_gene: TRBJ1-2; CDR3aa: CASLSRGYGYTF; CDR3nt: TGTGCCAGCCTCTCCAGGGGTTATGGCTACACCTTC
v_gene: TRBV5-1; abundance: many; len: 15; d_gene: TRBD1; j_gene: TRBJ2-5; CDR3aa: CASSPDRGARETQYF; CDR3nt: TGCGCCAGCAGCCCCGACAGGGGGGCCCGGGAGACCCAGTACTTC
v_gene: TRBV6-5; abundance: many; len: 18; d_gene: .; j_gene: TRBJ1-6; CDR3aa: CASSYFSLSEVYNSPLHF; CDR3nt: TGTGCCAGCAGTTACTTCTCTCTGTCAGAGGTTTATAATTCACCCCTCCACTTT
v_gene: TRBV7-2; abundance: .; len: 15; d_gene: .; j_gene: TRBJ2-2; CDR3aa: CVSSLGQGNTGELFF; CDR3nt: TGTGTCAGCAGCTTAGGCCAGGGGAACACCGGGGAGCTGTTTTTT
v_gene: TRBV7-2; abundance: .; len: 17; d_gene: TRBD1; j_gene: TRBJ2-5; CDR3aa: CASSLIGRQGRIETQYF; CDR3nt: TGTGCCAGCAGCTTAATCGGGCGACAGGGACGAATCGAGACCCAGTACTTC
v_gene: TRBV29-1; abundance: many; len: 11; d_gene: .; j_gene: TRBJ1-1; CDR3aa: CSVERHTEAFF; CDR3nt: TGCAGCGTTGAGAGGCACACTGAAGCTTTCTTT
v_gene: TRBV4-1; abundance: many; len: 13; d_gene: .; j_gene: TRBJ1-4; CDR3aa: CASSRFSNEKLFF; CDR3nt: TGCGCCAGCAGCCGATTCTCTAATGAAAAACTGTTTTTT
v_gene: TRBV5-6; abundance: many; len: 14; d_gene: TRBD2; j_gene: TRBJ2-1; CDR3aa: CASSPLGGELEQFF; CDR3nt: TGTGCCAGCAGCCCCCTCGGGGGGGAGCTTGAGCAGTTCTTC
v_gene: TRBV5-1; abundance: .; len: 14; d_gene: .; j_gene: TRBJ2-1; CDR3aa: CASSLGGVGDEQFF; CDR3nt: TGCGCCAGCAGCTTAGGGGGGGTCGGCGATGAGCAGTTCTTC
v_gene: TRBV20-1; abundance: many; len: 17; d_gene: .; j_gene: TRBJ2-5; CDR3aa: CSAREPGSTLAQETQYF; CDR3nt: TGCAGTGCTAGAGAACCGGGGTCAACCCTGGCCCAAGAGACCCAGTACTTC
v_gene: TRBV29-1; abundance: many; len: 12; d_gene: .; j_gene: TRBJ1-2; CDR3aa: CSVEGQNYGYTF; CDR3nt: TGCAGCGTTGAAGGACAGAACTATGGCTACACCTTC
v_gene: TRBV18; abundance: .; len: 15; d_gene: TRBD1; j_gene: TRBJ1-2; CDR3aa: CASSPPTGPNYGYTF; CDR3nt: TGTGCCAGCTCACCACCGACAGGGCCTAACTATGGCTACACCTTC
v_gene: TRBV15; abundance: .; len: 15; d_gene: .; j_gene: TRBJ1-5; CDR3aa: CAASRGLQGDQPQHF; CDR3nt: TGTGCCGCCAGCAGGGGACTACAGGGAGATCAGCCCCAGCATTTT